The clone carrying this T cell receptor (beta chain) was picked up a small number of times. Peripheral blood and lesional scalp punch biopsies came from alopecia areata patients. RNA was extracted and reverse transcribed into cDNA as the sequencing template. Assay: immunoSEQ multiplex PCR; the TCRdb copy retains only in-frame clones and omits some. In the table there are about 14,000 clones, 58% of which are singletons. This entry comes from a study of CD8+ T cells in alopecia areata. Looked up from germline, CDR1 is MNHEY and CDR2 is SVGAGI. The germline V and J ends were trimmed by 0 bases and 8 bases, with 13 bases remaining between them. The CDR3 has 15 amino acids.

The gene calls are TRBV6-5 and TRBJ1-4, with D unclear. The source of this sequence is a human donor with alopecia areata. Here the sequenced sample was skin, taken at week 0. CDR3 loop: CASSYSFLTLEKLFF. CDR3 coding DNA: TGTGCCAGCAGTTACTCCTTTCTGACATTAGAAAAACTGTTTTTT.